A single sample is the source of the 6 T cell receptor beta chains below, sequenced in a study of T-cell memory formation after mild COVID-19. TCRdb fed the 5' RACE reads into MiXCR, producing one record per CDR3 protein. The sample shows roughly 110,000 distinct CDR3 sequences, 13% to 15% of them seen only once. The source material was PBMCs or a T cell subset sorted from them (not recorded which). Receptors originate from a young man who had mild COVID-19 (a few samples of this study predate the infection). Cell type and time point are not known.

This clonotype has only a few counts. The chain joins TRBV6-6 to TRBJ2-2, with unresolved D. CDR1 is MNHNY, CDR2 SVGAGI, per germline (reference sequence). The CDR3 runs 16 residues. V lost 0 bases and J lost 8, with 16 bases in between. The CDR3 protein is CASSYSITTVAGELFF. The CDR3 DNA follows: TGTGCCAGCAGTTACTCCATCACCACAGTTGCAGGGGAGCTGTTTTTT.

Many counts were recorded for this clonotype. V is TRBV4-3 and J is TRBJ2-2; D gene unclear. The germline CDR1 and CDR2 sequences are LGHNA and YSLEER. Trimming cost V 3 bases and J 4 bases, with 3 bases left between them. CDR3 length equals 12 residues. DNA of the CDR3: TGCGCCAGCAGCCACCTCACCGGGGAGCTGTTTTTT. Amino acid sequence: CASSHLTGELFF.

V is TRBV18 and J is TRBJ2-7; 7 positions match TRBD1. CDR1 and CDR2 from the germline V gene are KGHSH and LQKENI. With 2 bases clipped from V and 0 bases from J, the junction kept 1 base outside the gene matches. The CDR3 length is 14 residues. Written as DNA, the CDR3 is TGTGCCAGCTCACCATACAGGGGCTCCTACGAGCAGTACTTC. Protein product: CASSPYRGSYEQYF.

J is TRBJ1-2 and V is TRBV7-2, with no clear D. V lost 4 bases and J lost 5, with 17 bases in between. This CDR3 is 15 amino acids long. Germline CDR1 reads SGHTA; CDR2 reads FQGNSA. The CDR3 sequence is CASSSIPLGVYGYTF. The CDR3 bases are TGTGCCAGCAGCTCCATCCCGTTAGGAGTGTATGGCTACACCTTC. The whole variable domain, filled in from reference TRBV7-2 and TRBJ1-2, reads GAGVSQSPSNKVTEKGKDVELRCDPISGHTALYWYRQSLGQGLEFLIYFQGNSAPDKSGLPSDRFSAERTGGSVSTLTIQRTQQEDSAVYLCASSSIPLGVYGYTFGSGTRLTVV.

This clonotype occurred a few times. The rearrangement links TRBV5-6 to TRBJ1-6; D is perhaps TRBD1 (6 bases). The V gene lost 4 bases and the J gene lost 10 bases, with 18 bases spanning the gap. This CDR3 is 15 amino acids long. Germline V gene lookup returns CDR1 SGHDT and CDR2 YYEEEE. This chain's CDR3 is CASSLGGGLQSPLHF. CDR3 sequence (DNA): TGTGCCAGCAGCCTGGGAGGGGGGCTGCAATCACCCCTCCACTTT.

This clonotype showed up just a few times. This chain uses TRBV6-5 with TRBJ2-1; 8 bases are shared with TRBD1. CDR3 size: 14 residues. Germline CDR1 MNHEY, CDR2 SVGAGI. The J segment lost 6 bases and the V segment lost 5 bases, leaving 6 bases of the junction unmatched. The CDR3 is CASSRTGRINEQFF. DNA of the CDR3: TGTGCCAGCAGTCGGACAGGGCGGATCAATGAGCAGTTCTTC.